This record concerns one TCR beta chain sequence. The target antigen is unknown. These data belong to a study of cytomegalovirus exposure and HLA in healthy donors. Study-wide results and caveats: The dataset shows that most TCR sequences were rare, while some public TCRs occurred in many donors.

The germline V gene has CDR1 MGHRA and CDR2 YSYEKL. The CDR3 is made up of 14 amino acids. V shed 2 bases and J 5 bases; nucleotides not matched to a gene: 3. The PCR employed 60 Vbeta primers together with 13 Jbeta primers. Data came from immunoSEQ multiplex PCR; TCRdb stores just in-frame clones and leaves some out. The sample carries 70,000 or so clones, about four fifths recorded once. Each of the donors was a healthy bone marrow donor. The rearrangement uses TRBV4-1 and TRBJ2-5, with TRBD2 identical over 9 bases. The sequencing sample was made of PBMCs. The sequence came from a man aged 18 to 35 in good health and CMV-seropositive. The CDR3 region is CASSQLAGDETQYF. The CDR3 region has the DNA TGCGCCAGCAGCCAATTAGCGGGAGATGAGACCCAGTACTTC.